The next 10 T cell receptor beta chains were all read from a single sample in a study of human T cells and chemical hapten exposure. The time point was: healthy volunteer bleed at 6 weeks. Extraction yielded total RNA from whole blood (unfractionated). TCRdb fed the RACE reads into MiXCR, producing one record per CDR3 protein. The sample holds tens of thousands of distinct CDR3 sequences, approximately 5.5% seen once. Material: whole blood. The receptors were gathered from a human donor in good health. Some clones in this sample may be carry-over from other donors' samples.

In this sample, this clonotype turned up many times. The genes are TRBV5-1 and TRBJ2-7, with 9 bases aligning to TRBD1. Germline assignment: CDR1 SGHRS and CDR2 YFSETQ. The V segment lost 3 bases and the J segment 5 bases; nucleotides outside the gene matches: 6. The length of the CDR3 is 14 residues. The CDR3, as DNA: TGCGCCAGCAGCTGGGGACAGGGCGCCCACGAGCAGTACTTC. Its translation is CASSWGQGAHEQYF.

This clonotype appeared a few times. This rearrangement joins TRBV5-8 to TRBJ2-1; 12 bases match TRBD2. V was clipped by 5 bases and J by 7 bases; unmatched bases: 10. CDR1 and CDR2 (germline): SGHTS, YDEGEE. The CDR3 has 16 residues. Here the CDR3 DNA reads TGTGCCAGCAGAAATCGACTAGCGGGAGCGCAAAATGAGCAGTTCTTC. Residues: CASRNRLAGAQNEQFF.

The sample holds a few counts of this clonotype. J is TRBJ1-4 and V is TRBV4-3, with D perhaps TRBD1 (5 bases). The CDR3 spans 14 residues. Trimming removed 4 bases at V and 8 bases at J, with 14 bases between. CDR1 and CDR2 from the germline V gene are LGHNA and YSLEER. CDR3 loop: CASSRGGEGEKLFF. The CDR3 DNA is TGCGCCAGCAGCCGGGGAGGGGAGGGAGAAAAACTGTTTTTT.

The V gene is TRBV5-6, the J gene TRBJ2-2; 7 nucleotides align to TRBD1. With 3 bases clipped from V and 0 bases from J, the junction kept 8 bases outside the gene matches. This CDR3 has 17 residues. Germline loops: CDR1 SGHDT, CDR2 YYEEEE. CDR3 sequence (DNA): TGTGCCAGCAGCTGGGGCCCCACAGGGGCGAACACCGGGGAGCTGTTTTTT. Protein sequence: CASSWGPTGANTGELFF. Full variable domain (rest looked up from reference TRBV5-6 and TRBJ2-2): DAGVTQSPTHLIKTRGQQVTLRCSPKSGHDTVSWYQQALGQGPQFIFQYYEEEERQRGNFPDRFSGHQFPNYSSELNVNALLLGDSALYLCASSWGPTGANTGELFFGEGSRLTVL.

In its sample, this clonotype was seen a few times. The chain couples TRBV7-2 to TRBJ2-5; D is unresolved. The CDR3 consists of 14 residues. Germline CDR1 and CDR2: SGHTA and FQGNSA. Trimming stripped 5 bases from V and 7 bases from J, with 17 bases between. CDR3 residues: CASSPPGRLGTQYF. Here the CDR3 DNA reads TGTGCCAGCAGCCCCCCCGGCCGGTTAGGGACCCAGTACTTC.

This clonotype was seen many times. The gene calls are TRBV12-3 or TRBV12-4 and TRBJ1-2, with D possibly TRBD1 on 5 matching bases. Trimming shortened V by 3 bases and J by 1 base, and 12 bases separated the two germline ends. The CDR3 sequence is 15 residues long. The CDR3 spells CASSFGAEVNYGYTF. Here the CDR3 DNA reads TGTGCCAGCAGTTTTGGGGCGGAGGTTAACTATGGCTACACCTTC.

In its sample, this clonotype was seen many times. The chain uses TRBV2 and TRBJ2-3, with 12 bases matching TRBD2. CDR1 SNHLY and CDR2 FYNNEI come from the germline V gene. The length of the CDR3 is 14 residues. V gave up 5 bases and J gave up 6 bases; unmatched junction bases: 3. CDR3 sequence: CASSPSGGADTQYF. Written as DNA, the CDR3 is TGTGCCAGCAGTCCTAGCGGGGGGGCTGATACGCAGTATTTT.

This clonotype occurred a few times. The chain couples TRBV2 to TRBJ1-4; TRBD1 matches 9 bases. The germline V gene has CDR1 SNHLY and CDR2 FYNNEI. This CDR3 has 15 residues. Trimming took 0 bases from V and 5 from J; bases not matched to a gene: 1. The CDR3, as DNA: TGTGCCAGCAGTGAAGCGGGGACAGGGAATGAAAAACTGTTTTTT. It translates to CASSEAGTGNEKLFF.

This clonotype was detected many times. This sequence joins TRBV7-9 and TRBJ1-1; no clear D gene. Germline CDR1 reads SEHNR; CDR2 reads FQNEAQ (reference sequence). The V end was cut by 2 bases, the J end by 12 bases, with 28 bases between. The length of the CDR3 is 17 residues. The CDR3 region is CASSLSPASDVAGRTFF. CDR3 coding DNA: TGTGCCAGCAGCTTAAGCCCCGCATCGGACGTAGCCGGTAGGACTTTCTTT. Combining the CDR3 with reference TRBV7-9 and TRBJ1-1 gives the whole variable domain DTGVSQNPRHKITKRGQNVTFRCDPISEHNRLYWYRQTLGQGPEFLTYFQNEAQLEKSRLLSDRFSAERPKGSFSTLEIQRTEQGDSAMYLCASSLSPASDVAGRTFFGQGTRLTVV.

This clonotype was seen ten or more times. This chain uses TRBV29-1 with TRBJ1-1; D not resolved. Trimming cost V 2 bases and J 2 bases, with 12 bases left between them. Germline CDR1 is SQVTM and CDR2 is ANQGSEA. This CDR3 is built from 14 residues. The CDR3 sequence is CSVEKSTGNTEAFF. CDR3 sequence (DNA): TGCAGCGTTGAAAAATCGACGGGAAACACTGAAGCTTTCTTT. Together with reference TRBV29-1 and TRBJ1-1, the CDR3 gives the full variable domain: SAVISQKPSRDICQRGTSLTIQCQVDSQVTMMFWYRQQPGQSLTLIATANQGSEATYESGFVIDKFPISRPNLTFSTLTVSNMSPEDSSIYLCSVEKSTGNTEAFFGQGTRLTVV.